This TCR beta chain comes out of a study of cytomegalovirus exposure and HLA in healthy donors. For the study at large: A prior study identified 120 million or so unique TCR beta sequences from some 180 million T cells. Among approximately 390 genotyped donors, around 77% fell in the Caucasian-associated ancestry cluster. Points from the study as a whole: Reportedly, fewer N-insertions than the 666-donor mean appeared in an Asian-associated ancestry cluster in a later analysis.

CDR1 and CDR2 from the germline V gene are SGHRS and YFSETQ. This CDR3 is 15 amino acids long. V shed 3 bases and J 3 bases; nucleotides not matched to a gene: 6. Of note for this clone: Its matching antigen is unknown.

Primers: 60 Vbeta forward and 13 Jbeta reverse. As handled by the study authors: Later analysis identified roughly 82 million unique TCR beta chains, approximately 11 million shared. Sequenced by immunoSEQ multiplex PCR; TCRdb stores in-frame clones only, minus some. V and J calls and clone size follow that table, whereas D and trimming were derived from the DNA. The sample consists of 100,000 or so clones, about 83% of them appearing once. What was sequenced was PBMCs. The chain couples TRBV5-1 to TRBJ2-5; TRBD1 agrees at 9 bases. The TCR sequence derives from a female donor in good health and CMV-seropositive. The CDR3 region is CASSSGTGWEETQYF. The CDR3 nucleotides read TGCGCCAGCAGCTCCGGGACAGGGTGGGAAGAGACCCAGTACTTC.